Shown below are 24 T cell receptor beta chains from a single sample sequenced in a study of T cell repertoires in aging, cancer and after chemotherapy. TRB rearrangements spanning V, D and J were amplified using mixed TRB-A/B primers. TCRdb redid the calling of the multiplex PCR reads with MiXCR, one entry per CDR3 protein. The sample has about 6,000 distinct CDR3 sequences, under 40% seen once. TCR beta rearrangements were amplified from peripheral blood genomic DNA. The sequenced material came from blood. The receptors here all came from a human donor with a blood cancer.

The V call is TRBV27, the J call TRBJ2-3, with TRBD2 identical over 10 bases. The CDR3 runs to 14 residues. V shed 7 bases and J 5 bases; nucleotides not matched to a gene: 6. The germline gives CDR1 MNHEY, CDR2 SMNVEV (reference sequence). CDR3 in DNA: TGTGCCAGCAAGCGGGAGGGCCGGGGAGATACGCAGTATTTT. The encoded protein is CASKREGRGDTQYF.

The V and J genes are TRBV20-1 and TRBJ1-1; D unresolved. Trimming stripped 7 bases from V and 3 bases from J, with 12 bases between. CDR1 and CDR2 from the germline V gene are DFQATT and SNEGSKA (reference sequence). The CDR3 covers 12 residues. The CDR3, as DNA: TGCAGTGGGCAGGAAGGAGACACTGAAGCTTTCTTT. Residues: CSGQEGDTEAFF.

The CDR3 DNA is TGTGCCAGCAGTTTATCTCTCCCTCGACAGGGGTGGCCCTACGAGCAGTACTTC. It translates to CASSLSLPRQGWPYEQYF. The rearrangement joins TRBV27 to TRBJ2-7, with 8 bases matching TRBD1. After removal of 0 bases from V and 2 bases from J, the junction contained 12 bases not matched to a gene. The CDR3 has 18 residues. The germline CDR1 and CDR2 sequences are MNHEY and SMNVEV (reference sequence).

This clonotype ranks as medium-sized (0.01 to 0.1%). CDR3 nucleotides: TGTGCCAGTAGTATCGGGCAGGACCTCACTGAAGCTTTCTTT. Translating gives CASSIGQDLTEAFF. V is TRBV19 and J is TRBJ1-1; no definite D call. The CDR3 is 14 residues long. Germline V lookup: CDR1 LNHDA, CDR2 SQIVND (reference sequence). With 3 bases removed from V and 4 bases from J, the gap between germline ends came to 12 bases.

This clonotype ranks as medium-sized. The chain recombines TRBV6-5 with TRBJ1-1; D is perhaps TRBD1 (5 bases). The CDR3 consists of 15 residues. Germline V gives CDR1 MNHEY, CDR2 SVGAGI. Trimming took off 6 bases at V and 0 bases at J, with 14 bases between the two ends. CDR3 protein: CASSRDRLMNTEAFF. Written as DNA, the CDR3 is TGTGCCAGCAGCCGCGACAGACTGATGAACACTGAAGCTTTCTTT.

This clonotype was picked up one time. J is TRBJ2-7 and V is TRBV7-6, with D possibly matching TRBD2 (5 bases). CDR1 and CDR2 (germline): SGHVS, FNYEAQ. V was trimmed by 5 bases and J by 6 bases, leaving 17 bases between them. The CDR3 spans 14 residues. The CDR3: CASSDPSTAGEQYF. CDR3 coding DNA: TGTGCCAGCAGCGACCCTAGCACCGCCGGCGAGCAGTACTTC.

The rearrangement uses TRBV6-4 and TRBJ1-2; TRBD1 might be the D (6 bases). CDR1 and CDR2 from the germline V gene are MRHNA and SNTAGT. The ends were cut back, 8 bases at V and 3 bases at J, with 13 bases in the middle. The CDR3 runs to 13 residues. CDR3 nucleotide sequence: TGTGCCAGCCGAGGGGGTCGAGACTATGGCTACACCTTC. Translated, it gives CASRGGRDYGYTF.

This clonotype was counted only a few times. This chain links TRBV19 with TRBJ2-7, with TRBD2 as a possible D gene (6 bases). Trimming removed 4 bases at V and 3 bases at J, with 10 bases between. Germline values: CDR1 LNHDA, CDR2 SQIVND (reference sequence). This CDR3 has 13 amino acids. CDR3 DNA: TGTGCCAGTAGTACGGGACTGAACTACGAGCAGTACTTC. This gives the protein CASSTGLNYEQYF.

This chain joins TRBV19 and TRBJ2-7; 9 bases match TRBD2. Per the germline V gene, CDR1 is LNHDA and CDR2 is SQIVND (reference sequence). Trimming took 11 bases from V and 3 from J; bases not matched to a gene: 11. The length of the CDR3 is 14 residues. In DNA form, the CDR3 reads TGTGCCGGAAAGGGCGGGAGGGCAAACTACGAGCAGTACTTC. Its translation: CAGKGGRANYEQYF.

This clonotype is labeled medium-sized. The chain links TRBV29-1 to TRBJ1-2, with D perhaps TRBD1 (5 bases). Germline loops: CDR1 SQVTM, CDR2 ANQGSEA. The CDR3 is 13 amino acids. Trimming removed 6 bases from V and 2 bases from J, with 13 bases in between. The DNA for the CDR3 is TGCAGCGTGACCAGGGAGTCCAACTATGGCTACACCTTC. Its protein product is CSVTRESNYGYTF.

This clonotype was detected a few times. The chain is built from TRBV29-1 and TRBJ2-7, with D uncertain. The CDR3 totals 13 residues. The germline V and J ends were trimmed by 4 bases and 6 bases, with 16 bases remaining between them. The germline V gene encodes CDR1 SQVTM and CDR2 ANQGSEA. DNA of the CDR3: TGCAGCGTTGTGAGGCAGCCCTACCCCGAGCAGTACTTC. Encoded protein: CSVVRQPYPEQYF.

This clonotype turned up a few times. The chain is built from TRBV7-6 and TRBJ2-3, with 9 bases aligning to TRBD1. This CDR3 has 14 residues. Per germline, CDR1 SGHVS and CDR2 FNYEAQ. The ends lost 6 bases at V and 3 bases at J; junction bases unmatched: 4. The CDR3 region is CASSYGQGTDTQYF. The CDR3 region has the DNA TGTGCCAGCAGTTACGGACAGGGGACAGATACGCAGTATTTT. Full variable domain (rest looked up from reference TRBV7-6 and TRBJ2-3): GAGVSQSPRYKVTKRGQDVALRCDPISGHVSLYWYRQALGQGPEFLTYFNYEAQQDKSGLPNDRFSAERPEGSISTLTIQRTEQRDSAMYRCASSYGQGTDTQYFGPGTRLTVL.

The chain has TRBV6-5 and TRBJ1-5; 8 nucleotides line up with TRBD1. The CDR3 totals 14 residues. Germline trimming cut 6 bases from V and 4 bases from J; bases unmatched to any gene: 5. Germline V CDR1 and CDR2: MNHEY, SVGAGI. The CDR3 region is CASSRTGPNQPQHF. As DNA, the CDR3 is TGTGCCAGCAGCCGGACAGGGCCTAATCAGCCCCAGCATTTT.

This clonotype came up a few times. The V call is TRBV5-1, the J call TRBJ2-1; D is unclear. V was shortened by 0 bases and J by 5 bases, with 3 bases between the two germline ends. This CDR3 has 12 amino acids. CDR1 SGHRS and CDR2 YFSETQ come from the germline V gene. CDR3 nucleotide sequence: TGCGCCAGCAGCTTGGTTAACAATGAGCAGTTCTTC. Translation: CASSLVNNEQFF.

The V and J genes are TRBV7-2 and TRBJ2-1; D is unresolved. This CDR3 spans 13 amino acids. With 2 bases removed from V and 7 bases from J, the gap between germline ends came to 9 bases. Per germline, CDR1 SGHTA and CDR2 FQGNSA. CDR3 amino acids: CASSLNLRNEQFF. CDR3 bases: TGTGCCAGCAGCTTAAATCTGAGGAATGAGCAGTTCTTC.

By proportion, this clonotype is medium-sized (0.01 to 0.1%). The CDR3 DNA reads as TGCGCCAGCACCCCATTTACAGGGGAATTAGGAGATACGCAGTATTTT. It encodes CASTPFTGELGDTQYF. The chain combines TRBV4-3 with TRBJ2-3, with 7 positions matching TRBD1. Looked up from germline, CDR1 is LGHNA and CDR2 is YSLEER. Trimming took 7 bases from V and 5 from J; bases not matched to a gene: 15. The CDR3 covers 16 residues.

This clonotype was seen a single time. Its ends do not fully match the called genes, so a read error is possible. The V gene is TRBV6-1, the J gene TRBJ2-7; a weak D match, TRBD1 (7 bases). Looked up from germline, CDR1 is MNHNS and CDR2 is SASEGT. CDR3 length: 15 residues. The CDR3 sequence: CAISESGQGGYEQYF. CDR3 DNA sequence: TGTGCCATCAGTGAGTCGGGTCAGGGGGGCTACGAGCAGTACTTC.

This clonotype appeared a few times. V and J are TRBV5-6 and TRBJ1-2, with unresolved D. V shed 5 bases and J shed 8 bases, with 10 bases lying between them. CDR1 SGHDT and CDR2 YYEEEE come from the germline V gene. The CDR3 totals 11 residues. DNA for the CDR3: TGTGCCAGCAGGGACGGGAGGGGCTACACCTTC. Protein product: CASRDGRGYTF.

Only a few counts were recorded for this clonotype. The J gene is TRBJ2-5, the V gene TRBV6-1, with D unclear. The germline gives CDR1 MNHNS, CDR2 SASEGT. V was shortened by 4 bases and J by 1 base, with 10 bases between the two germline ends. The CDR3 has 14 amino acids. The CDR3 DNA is TGTGCCAGCAGTGCCGGTCGGGTCCAAGAGACCCAGTACTTC. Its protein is CASSAGRVQETQYF.

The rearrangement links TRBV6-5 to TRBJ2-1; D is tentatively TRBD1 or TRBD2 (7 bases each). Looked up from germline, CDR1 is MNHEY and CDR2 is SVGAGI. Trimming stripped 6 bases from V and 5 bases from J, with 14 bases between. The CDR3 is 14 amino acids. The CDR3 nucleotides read TGTGCCAGCAGCGGCAGGGGGGGGAACAATGAGCAGTTCTTC. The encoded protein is CASSGRGGNNEQFF.

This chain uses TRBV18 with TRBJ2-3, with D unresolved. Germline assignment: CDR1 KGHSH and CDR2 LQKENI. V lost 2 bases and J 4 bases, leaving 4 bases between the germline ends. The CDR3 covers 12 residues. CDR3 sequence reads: CASSPGADTQYF. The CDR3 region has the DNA TGTGCCAGCTCACCAGGGGCAGATACGCAGTATTTT.

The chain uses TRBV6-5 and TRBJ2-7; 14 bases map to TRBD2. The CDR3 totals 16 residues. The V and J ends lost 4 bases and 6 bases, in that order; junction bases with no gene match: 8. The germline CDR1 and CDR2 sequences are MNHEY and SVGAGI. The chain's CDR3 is CASSLGSGLAGVEQYF. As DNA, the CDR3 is TGTGCCAGCAGTTTGGGTTCGGGACTAGCGGGAGTCGAGCAGTACTTC.

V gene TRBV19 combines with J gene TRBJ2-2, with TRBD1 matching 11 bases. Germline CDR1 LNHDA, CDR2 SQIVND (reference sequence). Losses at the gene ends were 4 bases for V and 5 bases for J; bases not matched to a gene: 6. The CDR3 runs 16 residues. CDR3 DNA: TGTGCCAGTAGTACCGGACAGGGGGCTGGGACCGGGGAGCTGTTTTTT. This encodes CASSTGQGAGTGELFF.

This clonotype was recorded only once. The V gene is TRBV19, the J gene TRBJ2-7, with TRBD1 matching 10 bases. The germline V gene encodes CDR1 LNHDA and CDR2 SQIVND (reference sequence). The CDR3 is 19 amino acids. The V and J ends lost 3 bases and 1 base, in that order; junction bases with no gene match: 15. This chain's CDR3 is CASSILVGTGVLGSYEQYF. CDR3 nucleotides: TGTGCCAGTAGTATCTTGGTCGGGACAGGGGTCCTAGGGTCCTACGAGCAGTACTTC.